The 3 T cell receptor beta chains below come from one sample, sequenced in a study of cytomegalovirus exposure and HLA in healthy donors. The protocol was immunoSEQ multiplex PCR, while the TCRdb copy is restricted to in-frame clones and leaves out a portion. The sample yields approximately 70,000 clones, about 94% seen once. The specimen sequenced was PBMCs. These receptors were obtained from a woman aged 18-30 years in good health and CMV-seropositive.

The gene calls are TRBV6-5 and TRBJ2-1, with 8 bases aligning to TRBD2. The germline V gene has CDR1 MNHEY and CDR2 SVGAGI. This CDR3 contains 14 residues. The V gene end was trimmed by 9 bases and the J gene end by 9 bases; junction bases not matched to a gene: 13. CDR3 bases: TGTGCCAGAGCGGGGGCGGTCAAATGTGGTGAGCAGTTCTTC. Protein sequence: CARAGAVKCGEQFF.

The V call is TRBV7-9, the J call TRBJ1-2; D is perhaps TRBD1 (6 bases). Deletions cut 7 bases from V and 8 bases from J, with 17 bases between. The germline CDR1 and CDR2 sequences are SEHNR and FQNEAQ (reference sequence). The CDR3 contains 13 residues. The CDR3 bases are TGTGCCAGCACCCCAGGCGGGGGGCGAGGCTACACCTTC. Amino acid sequence: CASTPGGGRGYTF.

The chain carries TRBV6-5 and TRBJ2-3; D is perhaps TRBD2 (5 bases). The CDR3 has 13 residues. CDR1 is MNHEY, CDR2 SVGAGI, per germline. Trimming removed 6 bases at V and 6 bases at J, with 13 bases between. As DNA, the CDR3 is TGTGCCAGCAGCCGTAATAGCGCGGATACGCAGTATTTT. Residues: CASSRNSADTQYF.